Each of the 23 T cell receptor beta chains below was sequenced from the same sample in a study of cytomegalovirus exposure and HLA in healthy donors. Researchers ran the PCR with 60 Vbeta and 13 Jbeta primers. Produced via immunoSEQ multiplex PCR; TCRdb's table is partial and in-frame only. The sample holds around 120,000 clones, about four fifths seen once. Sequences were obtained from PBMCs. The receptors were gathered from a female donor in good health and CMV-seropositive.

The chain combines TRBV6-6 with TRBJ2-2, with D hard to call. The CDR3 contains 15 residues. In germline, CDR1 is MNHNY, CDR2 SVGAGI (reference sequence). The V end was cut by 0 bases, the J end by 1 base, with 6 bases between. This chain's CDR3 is CASSYSHKNTGELFF. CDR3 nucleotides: TGTGCCAGCAGTTACTCACACAAGAACACCGGGGAGCTGTTTTTT.

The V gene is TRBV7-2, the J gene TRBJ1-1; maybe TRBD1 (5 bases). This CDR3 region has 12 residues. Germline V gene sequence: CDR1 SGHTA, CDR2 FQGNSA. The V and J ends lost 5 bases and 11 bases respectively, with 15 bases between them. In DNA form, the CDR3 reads TGTGCCAGCAGCCCCAGCGGGGGTAATGCTTTCTTT. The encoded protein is CASSPSGGNAFF. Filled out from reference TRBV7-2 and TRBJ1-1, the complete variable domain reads GAGVSQSPSNKVTEKGKDVELRCDPISGHTALYWYRQSLGQGLEFLIYFQGNSAPDKSGLPSDRFSAERTGGSVSTLTIQRTQQEDSAVYLCASSPSGGNAFFGQGTRLTVV.

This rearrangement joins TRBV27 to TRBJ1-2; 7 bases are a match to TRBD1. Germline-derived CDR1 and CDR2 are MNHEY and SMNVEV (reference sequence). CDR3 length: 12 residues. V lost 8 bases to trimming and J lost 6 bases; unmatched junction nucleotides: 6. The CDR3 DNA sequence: TGTGCCAGCGCTAGACAGGGTCATGGCTACACCTTC. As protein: CASARQGHGYTF.

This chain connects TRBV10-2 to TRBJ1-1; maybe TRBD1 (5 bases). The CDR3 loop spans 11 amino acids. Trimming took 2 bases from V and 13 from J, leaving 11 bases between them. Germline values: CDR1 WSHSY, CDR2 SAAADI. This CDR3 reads CASSEKGPGFF. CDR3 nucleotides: TGCGCCAGCAGTGAGAAGGGGCCGGGTTTCTTT.

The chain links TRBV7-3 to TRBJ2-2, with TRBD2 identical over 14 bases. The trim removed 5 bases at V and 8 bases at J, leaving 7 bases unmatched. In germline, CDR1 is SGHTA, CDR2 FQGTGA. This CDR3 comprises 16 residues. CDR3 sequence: CASSPAGLAGEGELFF. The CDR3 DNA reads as TGTGCCAGCAGCCCAGCGGGACTAGCGGGAGAGGGGGAGCTGTTTTTT.

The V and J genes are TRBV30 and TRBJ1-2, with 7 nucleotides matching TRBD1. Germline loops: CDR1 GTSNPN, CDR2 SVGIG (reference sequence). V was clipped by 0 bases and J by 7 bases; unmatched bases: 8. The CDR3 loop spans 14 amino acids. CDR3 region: CAWSVPGTVIGYTF. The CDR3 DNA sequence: TGTGCCTGGAGTGTTCCCGGGACAGTTATTGGCTACACCTTC.

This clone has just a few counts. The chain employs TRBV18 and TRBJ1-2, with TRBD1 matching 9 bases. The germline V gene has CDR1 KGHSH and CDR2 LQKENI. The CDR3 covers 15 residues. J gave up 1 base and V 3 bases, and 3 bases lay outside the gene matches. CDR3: CASSPGQGINYGYTF. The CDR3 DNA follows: TGTGCCAGCTCACCCGGACAGGGGATTAACTATGGCTACACCTTC.

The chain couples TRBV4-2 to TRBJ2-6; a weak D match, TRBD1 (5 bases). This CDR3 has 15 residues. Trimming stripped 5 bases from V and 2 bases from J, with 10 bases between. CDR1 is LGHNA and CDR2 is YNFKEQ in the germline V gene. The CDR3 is CASSSGAPGANVLTF. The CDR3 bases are TGTGCCAGCAGCTCTGGGGCGCCTGGGGCCAACGTCCTGACTTTC.

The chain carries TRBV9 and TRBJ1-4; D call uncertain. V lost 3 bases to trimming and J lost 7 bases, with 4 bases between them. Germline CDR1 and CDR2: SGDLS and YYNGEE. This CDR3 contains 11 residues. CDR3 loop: CASSGGEKLFF. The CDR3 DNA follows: TGTGCCAGCAGCGGAGGTGAAAAACTGTTTTTT.

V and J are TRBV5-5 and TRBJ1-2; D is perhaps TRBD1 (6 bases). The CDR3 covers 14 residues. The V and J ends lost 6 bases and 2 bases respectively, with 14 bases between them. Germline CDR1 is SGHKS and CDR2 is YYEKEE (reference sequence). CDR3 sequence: CASTNKQGNYGYTF. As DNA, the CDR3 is TGTGCCAGCACCAATAAGCAGGGGAACTATGGCTACACCTTC.

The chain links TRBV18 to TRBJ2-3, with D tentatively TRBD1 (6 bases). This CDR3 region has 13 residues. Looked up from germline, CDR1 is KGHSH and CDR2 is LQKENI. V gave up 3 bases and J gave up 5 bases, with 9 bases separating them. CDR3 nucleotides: TGTGCCAGCTCACCCGTGGACAGAGATACGCAGTATTTT. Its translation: CASSPVDRDTQYF.

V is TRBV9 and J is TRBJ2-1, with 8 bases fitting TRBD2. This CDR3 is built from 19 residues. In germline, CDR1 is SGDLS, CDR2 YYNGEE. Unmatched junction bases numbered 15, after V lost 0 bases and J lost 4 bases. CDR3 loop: CASSVGSAGGSLGYNEQFF. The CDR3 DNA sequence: TGTGCCAGCAGCGTAGGTAGTGCGGGGGGCTCTCTGGGGTACAATGAGCAGTTCTTC.

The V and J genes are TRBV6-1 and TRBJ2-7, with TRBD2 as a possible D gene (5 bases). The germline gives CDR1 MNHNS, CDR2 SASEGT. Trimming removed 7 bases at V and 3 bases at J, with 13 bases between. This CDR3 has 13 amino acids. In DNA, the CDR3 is TGTGCCAGCACCAAGGAGGTAATCTACGAGCAGTACTTC. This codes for CASTKEVIYEQYF.

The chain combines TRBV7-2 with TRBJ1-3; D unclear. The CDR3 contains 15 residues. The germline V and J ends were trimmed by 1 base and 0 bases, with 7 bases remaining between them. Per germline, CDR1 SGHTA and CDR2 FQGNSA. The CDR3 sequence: CASSLDGVSGNTIYF. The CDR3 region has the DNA TGTGCCAGCAGCTTAGACGGAGTCTCTGGAAACACCATATATTTT.

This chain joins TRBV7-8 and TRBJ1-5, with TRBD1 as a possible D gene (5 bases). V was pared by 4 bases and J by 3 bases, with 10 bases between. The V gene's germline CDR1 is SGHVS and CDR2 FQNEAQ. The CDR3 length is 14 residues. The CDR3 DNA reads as TGTGCCAGCAGCTCGACAGACTTCAATCAGCCCCAGCATTTT. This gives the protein CASSSTDFNQPQHF. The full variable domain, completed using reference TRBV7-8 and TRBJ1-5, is GAGVSQSPRYKVAKRGQDVALRCDPISGHVSLFWYQQALGQGPEFLTYFQNEAQLDKSGLPSDRFFAERPEGSVSTLKIQRTQQEDSAVYLCASSSTDFNQPQHFGDGTRLSIL.

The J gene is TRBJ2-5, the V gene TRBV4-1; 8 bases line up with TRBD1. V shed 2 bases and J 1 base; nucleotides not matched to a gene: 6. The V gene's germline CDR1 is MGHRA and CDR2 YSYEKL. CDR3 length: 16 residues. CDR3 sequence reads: CASSQRTGSPQETQYF. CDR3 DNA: TGCGCCAGCAGCCAAAGGACAGGGAGCCCCCAAGAGACCCAGTACTTC.

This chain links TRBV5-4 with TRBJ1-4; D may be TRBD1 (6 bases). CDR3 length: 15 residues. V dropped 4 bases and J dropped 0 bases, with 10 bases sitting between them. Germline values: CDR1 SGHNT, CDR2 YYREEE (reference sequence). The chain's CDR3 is CASSKGGSTNEKLFF. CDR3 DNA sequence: TGTGCCAGCAGCAAAGGGGGATCAACTAATGAAAAACTGTTTTTT.

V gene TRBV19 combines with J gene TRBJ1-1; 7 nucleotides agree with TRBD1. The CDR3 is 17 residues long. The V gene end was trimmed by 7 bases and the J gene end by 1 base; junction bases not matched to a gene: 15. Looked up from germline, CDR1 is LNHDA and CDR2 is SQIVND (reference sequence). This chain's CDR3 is CASISLLAGQPNTEAFF. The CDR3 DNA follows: TGTGCCAGTATATCGCTCCTCGCGGGACAGCCGAACACTGAAGCTTTCTTT.

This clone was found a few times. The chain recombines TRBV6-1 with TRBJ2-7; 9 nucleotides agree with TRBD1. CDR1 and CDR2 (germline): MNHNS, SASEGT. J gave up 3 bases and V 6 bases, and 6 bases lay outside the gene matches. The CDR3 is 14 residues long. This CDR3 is CASRETGGVYEQYF. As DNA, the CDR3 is TGTGCCAGCAGGGAGACAGGGGGGGTCTACGAGCAGTACTTC.

CDR3 nucleotides: TGTGCCAGCAGTGGGCTCAGGGGGCGATCACCCCTCCACTTT. Translation gives CASSGLRGRSPLHF. The rearrangement joins TRBV25-1 to TRBJ1-6; 8 bases fit TRBD1. The V gene's germline CDR1 is MGHDK and CDR2 SYGVNS. V shed 4 bases and J 10 bases; nucleotides not matched to a gene: 6. The CDR3 sequence is 14 residues long.

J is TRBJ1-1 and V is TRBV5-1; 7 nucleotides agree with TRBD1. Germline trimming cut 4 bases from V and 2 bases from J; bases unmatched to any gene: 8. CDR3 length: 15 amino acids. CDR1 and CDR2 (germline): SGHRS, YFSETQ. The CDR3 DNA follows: TGCGCCAGCAGCCTACTCGGGACAGATAACACTGAAGCTTTCTTT. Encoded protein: CASSLLGTDNTEAFF.

CDR3 region: CASSLGPSSYEQYF. The CDR3 DNA follows: TGTGCCAGCAGCTTAGGACCGAGCTCCTACGAGCAGTACTTC. The chain is built from TRBV13 and TRBJ2-7; D gene unclear. Trimming left V 0 bases short and J 0 bases short, with 6 bases between. The CDR3 has 14 amino acids. Germline values: CDR1 PRHDT, CDR2 FYEKMQ (reference sequence). Full variable domain (missing parts from reference TRBV13 and TRBJ2-7): AAGVIQSPRHLIKEKRETATLKCYPIPRHDTVYWYQQGPGQDPQFLISFYEKMQSDKGSIPDRFSAQQFSDYHSELNMSSLELGDSALYFCASSLGPSSYEQYFGPGTRLTVT.

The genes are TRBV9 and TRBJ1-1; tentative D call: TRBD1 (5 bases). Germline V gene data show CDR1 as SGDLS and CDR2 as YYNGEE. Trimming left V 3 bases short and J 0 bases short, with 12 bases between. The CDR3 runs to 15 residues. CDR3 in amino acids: CASSALREMNTEAFF. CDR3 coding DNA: TGTGCCAGCAGCGCCCTCAGGGAAATGAACACTGAAGCTTTCTTT.